This passage covers 5 T cell receptor beta chains from one sample sequenced in a study of Ad26.COV2.S vaccination and SARS-CoV-2 variants. TCRdb's copy holds only in-frame clones and misses some; the assay was immunoSEQ multiplex PCR. Of about 480,000 clones listed, 87% are singletons. The treatment: some 20 received Ad26.COV2.S at low or high dose, single or two shots; 5 received placebo; per-sample allocation not given. Day 63 following the first vaccine or placebo injection was when the samples were taken. Sequences were derived from peripheral blood, sampled in a trial of Ad26.COV2.S vaccine versus placebo. The receptor set was obtained from a person aged 18-60 years who received the Ad26.COV2.S COVID-19 vaccine or a placebo.

The rearrangement joins TRBV27 to TRBJ2-7; the D gene is possibly TRBD1 (5 bases). V lost 6 bases to trimming and J lost 5 bases, with 17 bases between them. This CDR3 has 14 residues. Germline CDR1 reads MNHEY; CDR2 reads SMNVEV (reference sequence). CDR3 bases: TGTGCCAGCAGGGAAAGGGGCCCCTGGGACGAGCAGTACTTC. This sequence encodes CASRERGPWDEQYF.

This sequence joins TRBV7-8 and TRBJ2-1; 13 bases line up with TRBD2. J gave up 8 bases and V 3 bases, and 16 bases lay outside the gene matches. Looked up from germline, CDR1 is SGHVS and CDR2 is FQNEAQ. The CDR3 sequence is 19 residues long. In DNA, the CDR3 is TGTGCCAGCAGCTTGCTTAGACTAGCGGGAGGTCTAGGCCGGGATGAGCAGTTCTTC. Amino acid sequence: CASSLLRLAGGLGRDEQFF.

In nucleotides, the CDR3 is TGTGCCAGTAGTACACTCCCCAGACAGAGCACAGATACGCAGTATTTT. The encoded protein is CASSTLPRQSTDTQYF. The chain couples TRBV19 to TRBJ2-3, with a weak D call TRBD1 (5 bases). The CDR3 has 16 residues. CDR1 LNHDA and CDR2 SQIVND come from the germline V gene (reference sequence). The ends were cut back, 4 bases at V and 0 bases at J, with 14 bases in the middle.

The chain has TRBV7-2 and TRBJ2-1; 7 nucleotides match TRBD1. The germline V gene has CDR1 SGHTA and CDR2 FQGNSA. This CDR3 is built from 15 residues. J lost 12 bases, V lost 5 bases, and 16 bases had no gene match. For the CDR3, the DNA is TGTGCCAGCAGCCTTGAGGGGGCCAGGACTTTTCCGCAGTTCTTC. Encoded protein: CASSLEGARTFPQFF.

The rearrangement links TRBV6-5 to TRBJ2-5; D assignment may be TRBD1 or TRBD2 (5 bases each). The CDR3 is 12 residues long. Germline CDR1 and CDR2: MNHEY and SVGAGI. V dropped 8 bases and J dropped 5 bases, with 12 bases sitting between them. This chain's CDR3 is CASGVWGETQYF. DNA for the CDR3: TGTGCCAGCGGGGTATGGGGGGAGACCCAGTACTTC.